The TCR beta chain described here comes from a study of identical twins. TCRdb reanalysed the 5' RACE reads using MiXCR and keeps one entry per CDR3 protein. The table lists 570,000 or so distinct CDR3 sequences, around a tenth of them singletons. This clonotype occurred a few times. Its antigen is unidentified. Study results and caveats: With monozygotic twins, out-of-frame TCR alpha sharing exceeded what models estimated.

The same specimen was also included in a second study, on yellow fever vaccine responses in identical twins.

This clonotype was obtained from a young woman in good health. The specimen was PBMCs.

In nucleotides, the CDR3 is TGTGCCAGCAGTCTCACCGGGACTAGCGGGCGTTACAATGAGCAGTTCTTC. Amino acids: CASSLTGTSGRYNEQFF. This chain uses TRBV28 with TRBJ2-1; 12 nucleotides agree with TRBD2. Per germline, CDR1 MDHEN and CDR2 SYDVKM. V lost 5 bases and J lost 4; bases outside the gene matches: 9. The CDR3 runs to 17 residues. Together with reference TRBV28 and TRBJ2-1, the CDR3 gives the full variable domain: DVKVTQSSRYLVKRTGEKVFLECVQDMDHENMFWYRQDPGLGLRLIYFSYDVKMKEKGDIPEGYSVSREKKERFSLILESASTNQTSMYLCASSLTGTSGRYNEQFFGPGTRLTVL.